This record looks at one T cell receptor beta chain sequence and its context. The data are from a study of blood T cell repertoires in COVID-19. Per the germline V gene, CDR1 is SGHTA and CDR2 is FQGNSA. Deletions cut 5 bases from V and 4 bases from J, with 14 bases between. This CDR3 is 14 amino acids long. TCRdb's table, derived via immunoSEQ multiplex PCR, lists solely in-frame clones and lacks some. The table records 75,000 or so clones, approximately 88% of them present only once. This chain uses TRBV7-2 with TRBJ2-5; the D gene is possibly TRBD1 (6 bases). Sequenced material: peripheral blood. The sequence came from a man between 65 and 80 years old with acute or convalescent COVID-19. The CDR3: CASSQGSFGETQYF. The CDR3 region has the DNA TGTGCCAGCAGCCAGGGGTCCTTTGGAGAGACCCAGTACTTC.